Below, one T cell receptor beta chain is given with its context. In its sample, this clone was seen a few times. Its antigen remains unidentified. No per-base quality is available; no much larger clone lies one base away. This record belongs to a study of beta chain features in type 1 diabetes listed by TCRdb under 2018. Regarding the study in general: Mean age, gender distribution, total cell number and subset yield were not different between patients and healthy donors. The study compared TCRB repertoires of sorted circulating CD4+ T cell subsets between recently diagnosed type 1 diabetes patients and matched healthy donors. A total of 107,917,701 sorted cells were examined across all samples, and RNA yield correlated strongly with the number of cells per subset. Regulatory and stem cell-like memory subsets were obtained from only 8 patients and roughly 8 healthy donors, while naive and central memory subsets were obtained from all 30 or so donors.

CDR1 and CDR2 are drawn from the germline V gene (reference sequence): SEHNR, FQNEAQ. The junction carries 21 bases between V and J, which are trimmed by 5 bases and 2 bases respectively. From the cysteine up to the phenylalanine, the CDR3 has a length of 18 residues. The sequence is cut down to CDR3 DNA, 54 bases in frame from base 1. Study-level results and caveats: At VDJ recombination sites, type 1 diabetes patients had fewer insertions and more deleted nucleotides, which implies abnormalities in thymic rearrangement. Because cDNA was sequenced instead of genomic DNA, activated cells with high expression could be over-represented, although the groups did not differ in activation or CD3 levels. The naive, central memory and regulatory TCRB repertoires appeared to resemble one another more closely among patients than among healthy donors. A moderate but significant shortening of TCRB CDR3 length was observed in type 1 diabetes patients in all four CD4+ subsets. Because the HLA sub-analyses included only small numbers of individuals, any influence of HLA type on TCRB rearrangement was left unresolved. Shorter templates might have been favored by PCR, but patient and control samples were amplified and corrected together, so both groups would have been affected equally by any skew.

A single peripheral blood draw of around 100 mL on average was collected from each donor into heparinised tubes. A BD FACSAria II and a panel including CD45RO, CCR7, CD25, CD127, CD95 and CD27 were used to sort naive, central memory, regulatory and stem cell-like memory CD4+ T cells. Every sorted population had a purity above 95%. PBMCs were isolated right away by Lymphoprep density gradient centrifugation and were stained directly, without culture. So that batch effects would be minimized, each experiment stained and sorted samples in pairs, pairing one healthy donor with one patient. The entire amount of isolated RNA was reverse transcribed using the High Capacity cDNA Reverse Transcription Kit, so the sequenced TCRB transcripts were expressed ones. Deep immunoSEQ sequencing was applied to naive, central memory and regulatory T cell samples, giving an average of roughly 3.5 million total reads per sample. After sorted cells were lysed in RLT buffer, RNA was extracted with DNase-treated RNeasy Micro or Mini kits, with the choice depending on cell number. Each cell subset was processed on its own to prevent cross-contamination, while patient and healthy donor samples were processed together. The immunoSEQ multiplex PCR was used to amplify TCRB sequences from cDNA, generating 87-bp fragments that spanned the CDR3 region. Amplicons were sequenced on the Illumina HiSeq platform. Regarding the original processing steps: Synthetic template baselines were used to correct PCR bias computationally, reads within Hamming distance 2 were collapsed together, and singletons that could not be merged were discarded. Reads were aligned against IMGT to assign V, D and J genes, CDR3 length and insertions or deletions at six rearrangement sites. Within each subset, clonotype counts were normalized to sorted cell number, after which true diversity and Gini coefficients were computed with the tcR R package. The overlap coefficient, calculated on TCRB nucleotide sequences, was used to measure repertoire sharing. Out-of-frame TCRB sequences from naive cells were analyzed to stand in for the pre-selection repertoire. The clones in this table, taken by TCRdb from immuneACCESS, are in-frame only. Not every clone is retained; where verified, under half of the shortfall comes from an unresolved V gene, and the cause of the rest is unknown. V, J and clone size are those of that table, while D and trimming were read from the DNA. The sample table lists 350,000 or so clones, 15% to 20% of them with a count of one. The top ten constitute 0.035% to 0.055% of the sample.

This receptor was identified in a woman aged 18-29 years in good health. The material sequenced was naive CD4+ T cells from blood. In the paper's terms, the cell subset or site label means: true naive CD4+ T cells. This receptor chain uses TRBV7-9 and TRBJ2-2; TRBD2 is perhaps the D gene, given 6 matching bases. The CDR3 protein: CASSARRAGPPNTGELFF. Read as DNA, the sequence is TGTGCCAGCAGCGCCCGTCGAGCGGGCCCTCCAAACACCGGGGAGCTGTTTTTT. The full variable domain, completed from the reference TRBV7-9 and TRBJ2-2 proteins outside the CDR3, reads DTGVSQNPRHKITKRGQNVTFRCDPISEHNRLYWYRQTLGQGPEFLTYFQNEAQLEKSRLLSDRFSAERPKGSFSTLEIQRTEQGDSAMYLCASSARRAGPPNTGELFFGEGSRLTVL.